The present entry profiles one TCR beta chain with its context. These data originate in a study of T cell changes during pregnancy in multiple sclerosis. Assay used: immunoSEQ multiplex PCR; TCRdb lists only in-frame clones, some missing. The sample lists under 45,000 clones; more than 70% were seen once. The TCR sequence derives from a female donor with multiple sclerosis, enrolled in a pregnancy study. The sample in question was CD8+ T cells from peripheral blood mononuclear cells, obtained in the first trimester of pregnancy.

As DNA, the CDR3 is TGTGCCAGCAGTGAAGGGGCGGGTGACACCGGGGAGCTGTTTTTT. Its translation: CASSEGAGDTGELFF. The gene calls are TRBV2 and TRBJ2-2, with D possibly being TRBD2 (5 bases). The CDR3 has 15 residues. V lost 1 base to trimming and J lost 3 bases, with 9 bases between them. Germline CDR1 SNHLY, CDR2 FYNNEI.